This is a list of T cell receptor beta chains from one sample in a study of shared clonotypes between healthy human individuals. The protocol was immunoSEQ multiplex PCR, while the TCRdb copy is restricted to in-frame clones and leaves out a portion. The sample yields over 2 million clones, approximately 90% seen once. The sequencing input was naive CD4+ T cells from PBMCs. The receptors were gathered from a man between 18 and 29 years old in good health. Some clones in this sample may be carry-over from other donors' samples. Both conserved end residues are part of each CDR3. Fields, in order: D gene, V gene, J gene, clone size, CDR3 DNA, CDR3 protein. The D gene is left open where the match is weak. Where a row states a size, it is once, few, many or the class of an expanded clone; other rows omit it.

D gene: TRBD2; V gene: TRBV28; J gene: TRBJ2-3; clone size: -; CDR3 DNA: TGTGCCAGCAGTACTAGCGGGAGGTCCCCAGATACGCAGTATTTT; CDR3 protein: CASSTSGRSPDTQYF
D gene: -; V gene: TRBV27; J gene: TRBJ1-2; clone size: -; CDR3 DNA: TGTGCCAGCAGCCCAAGAGAGAACTATGGCTACACCTTC; CDR3 protein: CASSPRENYGYTF
D gene: -; V gene: TRBV7-3; J gene: TRBJ2-2; clone size: -; CDR3 DNA: TGTGCCAGCAGCTCGGACCCGGGCCTAAGAACCGGGGAGCTGTTTTTT; CDR3 protein: CASSSDPGLRTGELFF
D gene: -; V gene: TRBV4-1; J gene: TRBJ2-3; clone size: -; CDR3 DNA: TGCGCCAGCAGCCAACGACGGGAGCAAGATACGCAGTATTTT; CDR3 protein: CASSQRREQDTQYF
D gene: TRBD2; V gene: TRBV25-1; J gene: TRBJ2-1; clone size: -; CDR3 DNA: TGTGCCAGCAGTACTAGCGGGAGGGCCCTCAATGAGCAGTTCTTC; CDR3 protein: CASSTSGRALNEQFF
D gene: -; V gene: TRBV9; J gene: TRBJ2-1; clone size: -; CDR3 DNA: TGTGCCAGCAGCGTAGACCCCGGGGATGGTGAGCAGTTCTTC; CDR3 protein: CASSVDPGDGEQFF
D gene: TRBD2; V gene: TRBV11-2; J gene: TRBJ2-1; clone size: -; CDR3 DNA: TGTGCCAGCAGCGTCGGACTAGCGGAAGCACGGAATGAGCAGTTCTTC; CDR3 protein: CASSVGLAEARNEQFF
D gene: -; V gene: TRBV7-3; J gene: TRBJ2-2; clone size: -; CDR3 DNA: TGTGCCAGCAGCTTAAAGGACGACACCGGGGAGCTGTTTTTT; CDR3 protein: CASSLKDDTGELFF
D gene: -; V gene: TRBV2; J gene: TRBJ2-5; clone size: once; CDR3 DNA: TGTGCCAGCGCTCCTAGCTCTCGGGGCGAGACCCAGTACTTC; CDR3 protein: CASAPSSRGETQYF
D gene: -; V gene: TRBV1; J gene: TRBJ2-3; clone size: -; CDR3 DNA: -; CDR3 protein: CTSSQRHPFGAGSTDTQYF
D gene: -; V gene: TRBV7-3; J gene: TRBJ2-3; clone size: once; CDR3 DNA: TGTGCCAGCAGCTTAATCAGGACAGATACGCAGTATTTT; CDR3 protein: CASSLIRTDTQYF
D gene: -; V gene: TRBV5-4; J gene: TRBJ1-1; clone size: few; CDR3 DNA: TGTGCCAGCAGCCCCGTTCCCGGGGGGACTGAAGCTTTCTTT; CDR3 protein: CASSPVPGGTEAFF
D gene: -; V gene: TRBV7-2; J gene: TRBJ2-6; clone size: -; CDR3 DNA: TGTGCCAGCAGCCCACGACCTAGTCCTGGGGCCAACGTCCTGACTTTC; CDR3 protein: CASSPRPSPGANVLTF
D gene: -; V gene: TRBV5-5; J gene: TRBJ1-1; clone size: -; CDR3 DNA: TGTGCCAGCAGCCCACAGGGTCCGAACACTGAAGCTTTCTTT; CDR3 protein: CASSPQGPNTEAFF
D gene: TRBD1; V gene: TRBV18; J gene: TRBJ1-1; clone size: -; CDR3 DNA: TGTGCCAGCTCACCGTCGACAGGGGCGAGGACTGAAGCTTTCTTT; CDR3 protein: CASSPSTGARTEAFF
D gene: -; V gene: TRBV5-1; J gene: TRBJ2-5; clone size: -; CDR3 DNA: TGCGCCAGCACCTCCTATCGGCAGGGCCCAGAGACCCAGTACTTC; CDR3 protein: CASTSYRQGPETQYF
D gene: -; V gene: TRBV19; J gene: TRBJ1-1; clone size: -; CDR3 DNA: TGTGCCAGTAGTATAGGAGGGTATCGGAACACTGAAGCTTTCTTT; CDR3 protein: CASSIGGYRNTEAFF
D gene: -; V gene: TRBV19; J gene: TRBJ1-3; clone size: once; CDR3 DNA: TGTGCCAGTGGAATACAGGGCTCTGGAAACACCATATATTTT; CDR3 protein: CASGIQGSGNTIYF
D gene: -; V gene: TRBV5-1; J gene: TRBJ1-1; clone size: -; CDR3 DNA: TGCGCCAGCAGCTTATCCCCGACGGAGAACACTGAAGCTTTCTTT; CDR3 protein: CASSLSPTENTEAFF
D gene: TRBD2; V gene: TRBV11-3; J gene: TRBJ2-1; clone size: -; CDR3 DNA: TGTGCCAGCAGCCTGGGCGGGGGTAGCTCCTACAATGAGCAGTTCTTC; CDR3 protein: CASSLGGGSSYNEQFF
D gene: -; V gene: TRBV27; J gene: TRBJ1-1; clone size: -; CDR3 DNA: TGTGCCAGCAGTTATACAGGGTCGAGGTCGGCTTTCTTT; CDR3 protein: CASSYTGSRSAFF
D gene: -; V gene: TRBV4-1; J gene: TRBJ2-6; clone size: -; CDR3 DNA: TGCGCCAGCAGCGTAAGCTCGCCAAGGCCTGGGGCCAACGTCCTGACTTTC; CDR3 protein: CASSVSSPRPGANVLTF
D gene: -; V gene: TRBV6-6; J gene: TRBJ1-2; clone size: -; CDR3 DNA: TGTGCCAGCATCCGGGGGCCAGCTAACTATGGCTACACCTTC; CDR3 protein: CASIRGPANYGYTF
D gene: TRBD1; V gene: TRBV4-3; J gene: TRBJ1-1; clone size: -; CDR3 DNA: TGCGCCAGCAGCCAAGAAGAGACAGGGTGGACTGAAGCTTTCTTT; CDR3 protein: CASSQEETGWTEAFF
D gene: -; V gene: TRBV2; J gene: TRBJ1-2; clone size: -; CDR3 DNA: TGTGCCAGCAGTGAAATCGGCTATGGCTACACCTTC; CDR3 protein: CASSEIGYGYTF
D gene: -; V gene: TRBV28; J gene: TRBJ1-2; clone size: -; CDR3 DNA: TGTGCCAGCAGTTTACAGGGAATCTATGGCTACACCTTC; CDR3 protein: CASSLQGIYGYTF
D gene: -; V gene: TRBV18; J gene: TRBJ1-5; clone size: -; CDR3 DNA: TGTGCCAGCTCACCATTCCACGGAGGCCAGCCCCAGCATTTT; CDR3 protein: CASSPFHGGQPQHF
D gene: TRBD1; V gene: TRBV5-1; J gene: TRBJ2-3; clone size: -; CDR3 DNA: TGCGCCAGCAGCCTAGGACAGGGGAGCACAGATACGCAGTATTTT; CDR3 protein: CASSLGQGSTDTQYF
D gene: TRBD2; V gene: TRBV7-2; J gene: TRBJ2-3; clone size: -; CDR3 DNA: TGTGCCAGCAGCCTCCACACTAGCGGGAGCACAGATACGCAGTATTTT; CDR3 protein: CASSLHTSGSTDTQYF
D gene: TRBD2; V gene: TRBV9; J gene: TRBJ2-1; clone size: -; CDR3 DNA: TGTGCCAGCAGCTTAGCGGGAGCATACAATGAGCAGTTCTTC; CDR3 protein: CASSLAGAYNEQFF
D gene: TRBD1; V gene: TRBV6-5; J gene: TRBJ2-7; clone size: -; CDR3 DNA: TGTGCCAGCAAGAGGGGACAGGTCGTCTACGAGCAGTACTTC; CDR3 protein: CASKRGQVVYEQYF
D gene: -; V gene: TRBV6-1; J gene: TRBJ2-7; clone size: -; CDR3 DNA: TGTGCCAGCAGTGAAGCCGGGATTATCTACGAGCAGTACTTC; CDR3 protein: CASSEAGIIYEQYF
D gene: -; V gene: TRBV11-3; J gene: TRBJ1-5; clone size: -; CDR3 DNA: TGTGCCAGCAGCTTCGGCGTCAGCCCGCTCCAGCCCCAGCATTTT; CDR3 protein: CASSFGVSPLQPQHF
D gene: -; V gene: TRBV25-1; J gene: TRBJ1-2; clone size: few; CDR3 DNA: TGTGCCAGCAGTGACCCAGGTCCTAGTGGCTACACCTTC; CDR3 protein: CASSDPGPSGYTF
D gene: -; V gene: TRBV28; J gene: TRBJ2-7; clone size: -; CDR3 DNA: TGTGCCAGCAGCCGCCTGGGACGGTACTACGAGCAGTACTTC; CDR3 protein: CASSRLGRYYEQYF
D gene: TRBD1; V gene: TRBV27; J gene: TRBJ2-1; clone size: -; CDR3 DNA: TGTGCCAGCAGTTCGACCCCCGGGACAGGCCCCCTGAATGAGCAGTTCTTC; CDR3 protein: CASSSTPGTGPLNEQFF
D gene: -; V gene: TRBV28; J gene: TRBJ2-5; clone size: -; CDR3 DNA: TGTGCCAGCAGTTTATTCCCCGCGGCGAGCGGAAGAGAAGAGACCCAGTACTTC; CDR3 protein: CASSLFPAASGREETQYF
D gene: -; V gene: TRBV7-3; J gene: TRBJ1-4; clone size: once; CDR3 DNA: TGTGCCAGCAGCCCAGGAGGCCAACAGTGGACACGGAGGAAAAAACTGTTTTTT; CDR3 protein: CASSPGGQQWTRRKKLFF
D gene: -; V gene: TRBV28; J gene: TRBJ2-7; clone size: -; CDR3 DNA: TGTGCCAGCAGTTCCCAGGTGGGGGGAAGCTCCTACGAGCAGTACTTC; CDR3 protein: CASSSQVGGSSYEQYF
D gene: -; V gene: TRBV28; J gene: TRBJ2-3; clone size: -; CDR3 DNA: TGTGCCAGCGGGGGAGGGGGGTTTCGCACAGATACGCAGTATTTT; CDR3 protein: CASGGGGFRTDTQYF
D gene: -; V gene: TRBV29-1; J gene: TRBJ1-1; clone size: -; CDR3 DNA: TGCAGCGTCCGGGGGCTGTATATGAACACTGAAGCTTTCTTT; CDR3 protein: CSVRGLYMNTEAFF
D gene: -; V gene: TRBV9; J gene: TRBJ2-3; clone size: -; CDR3 DNA: TGTGCCAGCAGCCCAAGCGCGGGCACAGATACGCAGTATTTT; CDR3 protein: CASSPSAGTDTQYF
D gene: -; V gene: TRBV21-1; J gene: TRBJ1-5; clone size: -; CDR3 DNA: TGTGCCAGCAGCCCCCCCAAGGGGCTCAATCAGCCCCAGCATTTT; CDR3 protein: CASSPPKGLNQPQHF
D gene: -; V gene: TRBV5-1; J gene: TRBJ2-1; clone size: -; CDR3 DNA: TGCGCCAGCAGCTTGTCTTCAGAAGGTTCGCCGTTCTTC; CDR3 protein: CASSLSSEGSPFF
D gene: TRBD1; V gene: TRBV28; J gene: TRBJ2-3; clone size: -; CDR3 DNA: TGTGCCAGCAGTCCTATTGACAGGGCAGATACGCAGTATTTT; CDR3 protein: CASSPIDRADTQYF
D gene: TRBD1; V gene: TRBV18; J gene: TRBJ1-2; clone size: -; CDR3 DNA: TGTGCCAGCTCATTACAGGGGGCTAACTATGGCTACACCTTC; CDR3 protein: CASSLQGANYGYTF